A single T cell receptor (beta chain) is shown here with its context. Its specificity is not known. It was healthy bone marrow donors who served as donors. PCR employed 60 Vbeta and 13 Jbeta primers. Clones were read by immunoSEQ multiplex PCR, and TCRdb kept only the in-frame ones, dropping some. The sample holds 130,000 to 150,000 clones, around three quarters seen once. This CDR3 spans 14 amino acids. With 3 bases removed from V and 6 bases from J, the gap between germline ends came to 12 bases. CDR1 is MDHEN and CDR2 is SYDVKM in the germline V gene. The sample comes from a study of cytomegalovirus exposure and HLA in healthy donors. Across the whole study: Across roughly 400 genotyped donors, 81% landed in the Caucasian-associated ancestry cluster.

The study, taken as a whole, reports: It was reportedly the case that the classifier diagnosed cytomegalovirus status with high specificity and sensitivity. The Asian-associated ancestry cluster reportedly had fewer N-insertions than the roughly 720-donor mean in a later analysis.

The sequencing sample was made of PBMCs. V gene TRBV28 combines with J gene TRBJ1-5, with a possible D match to TRBD1 (5 bases). This sequence originates from a woman in her late teens or twenties in good health and CMV-seropositive. Here the CDR3 DNA reads TGTGCCAGCAGTTTGGGCCTTGGGGCTCAGCCCCAGCATTTT. This encodes CASSLGLGAQPQHF.